The T cell receptor (beta chain) described here comes from a study of identical twins. About this clonotype: The germline gene is not matched at one end of the junction; a read error may be the cause.

The CDR3 is 14 amino acids. TCRdb called the 5' RACE reads again in MiXCR, with one record for every CDR3 protein. The data hold nearly 900,000 distinct CDR3 sequences, with 9% to 15% observed a single time. This same sample was also taken into another study, of yellow fever vaccine responses in identical twins.

This TCR derives from a woman younger than 30 in good health. Sequenced material: PBMCs. This rearrangement joins TRBV12-3 or TRBV12-4 to TRBJ2-3, with D tentatively TRBD1 or TRBD2 (5 bases each). As DNA, the CDR3 is TGTGCCAGCAGCTCGGGGACCAGCATAGATACGCAGTATTTT. It translates to CASSSGTSIDTQYF.